This T cell receptor beta chain was sequenced in a study of T cell responses to AZD1222 COVID-19 vaccine. With V trimmed by 8 bases and J by 4 bases, 0 bases remained unmatched. CDR1 is MDHEN, CDR2 SYDVKM, per germline. The CDR3 is 13 residues long. Using immunoSEQ multiplex PCR, the repertoire was profiled, and TCRdb retains in-frame clones only, with some absent. The sample has 130,000 to 150,000 clones; roughly nine tenths are singletons. Sequencing was performed on peripheral blood, taken 28 days after the second AZD1222 dose. The rearrangement links TRBV28 to TRBJ1-6; 9 nucleotides line up with TRBD1. The clonotype originates from an adult who received the AZD1222 COVID-19 vaccine. The CDR3 sequence is CASGTGYNSPLHF. In nucleotides, the CDR3 is TGTGCCAGCGGGACAGGGTATAATTCACCCCTCCACTTT.